Each of the 27 T cell receptor beta chains below was sequenced from the same sample in a study of identical twins. One entry per CDR3 protein results from TCRdb running MiXCR on the 5' RACE reads. Altogether around 140,000 distinct CDR3 sequences are present, around 3.5% being singletons, with the ten largest covering 7.5% to 8.5%. Sequenced material: memory T cells sorted from blood. All receptors derive from a man aged 18 to 29 in good health.

This clonotype was seen ten or more times. J is TRBJ2-3 and V is TRBV7-8; D call uncertain. The germline V gene has CDR1 SGHVS and CDR2 FQNEAQ. Trimming took off 5 bases at V and 0 bases at J, with 12 bases between the two ends. The CDR3 contains 15 residues. CDR3 region: CASSPTPISTDTQYF. For the CDR3, the DNA is TGTGCCAGCAGCCCAACCCCTATTAGCACAGATACGCAGTATTTT.

The chain recombines TRBV25-1 with TRBJ2-1; 10 bases are shared with TRBD2. The V and J ends lost 8 bases and 9 bases, in that order; junction bases with no gene match: 13. Germline loops: CDR1 MGHDK, CDR2 SYGVNS. The CDR3 consists of 15 residues. CDR3 amino acids: CASQEGLAGASEQFF. The CDR3 DNA reads as TGTGCCAGCCAGGAAGGGCTAGCGGGAGCTAGTGAGCAGTTCTTC.

The V gene is TRBV3-1, the J gene TRBJ1-5; D uncertain. The germline V gene has CDR1 LGHDT and CDR2 YNNKEL (reference sequence). V lost 1 base, J lost 5 bases, and 6 bases lay in between. The CDR3 runs 13 residues. DNA for the CDR3: TGTGCCAGCAGCCAAGTGAGGGATCAGCCCCAGCATTTT. Residues: CASSQVRDQPQHF.

This clonotype was seen a handful of times. The chain combines TRBV20-1 with TRBJ1-4, with 7 nucleotides matching TRBD1. CDR1 and CDR2 from the germline V gene are DFQATT and SNEGSKA (reference sequence). The ends lost 5 bases at V and 7 bases at J; junction bases unmatched: 16. This CDR3 contains 16 residues. In nucleotides, the CDR3 is TGCAGTGCTCTCTATACTACAGGGGTAGGGAGTGAAAAACTGTTTTTT. Its protein product is CSALYTTGVGSEKLFF.

In this sample, this clonotype turned up many times. V is TRBV28 and J is TRBJ2-2, with 11 bases aligning to TRBD1. With V trimmed by 7 bases and J by 5 bases, 6 bases remained unmatched. Looked up from germline, CDR1 is MDHEN and CDR2 is SYDVKM. The CDR3 covers 15 residues. CDR3 amino acids: CASTSGTGGTGELFF. DNA of the CDR3: TGTGCCAGCACGTCCGGGACAGGGGGTACCGGGGAGCTGTTTTTT.

The table lists this clonotype with a few counts. This chain connects TRBV7-9 to TRBJ2-2; D is unclear. The germline V gene has CDR1 SEHNR and CDR2 FQNEAQ (reference sequence). V was trimmed by 5 bases and J by 4 bases, leaving 14 bases between them. This CDR3 has 15 residues. The CDR3: CASSPVVRSTGELFF. The CDR3 DNA is TGTGCCAGCAGCCCCGTTGTGCGGTCCACCGGGGAGCTGTTTTTT. The full variable domain, its missing parts supplied by reference TRBV7-9 and TRBJ2-2, is DTGVSQNPRHKITKRGQNVTFRCDPISEHNRLYWYRQTLGQGPEFLTYFQNEAQLEKSRLLSDRFSAERPKGSFSTLEIQRTEQGDSAMYLCASSPVVRSTGELFFGEGSRLTVL.

This clonotype was picked up one time. The chain combines TRBV7-9 with TRBJ2-2, with 10 bases aligning to TRBD2. The germline gives CDR1 SEHNR, CDR2 FQNEAQ (reference sequence). The CDR3 has 15 residues. Germline trimming cut 6 bases from V and 4 bases from J; bases unmatched to any gene: 5. The CDR3 loop reads CASRRAGGSTGELFF. CDR3 sequence (DNA): TGTGCCAGCAGAAGAGCGGGAGGGAGCACCGGGGAGCTGTTTTTT.

This clonotype was detected only a few times. V and J are TRBV12-5 and TRBJ2-5; 11 positions match TRBD2. The J segment lost 5 bases and the V segment lost 0 bases, leaving 5 bases of the junction unmatched. The CDR3 has 16 amino acids. Germline lookup yields CDR1 LGHNT and CDR2 FRNRAP. This CDR3 reads CASGLVLAGVSETQYF. Here the CDR3 DNA reads TGTGCTAGTGGTTTGGTACTAGCGGGAGTCTCGGAGACCCAGTACTTC.

In its sample, this clonotype was seen many times. The rearrangement joins TRBV5-6 to TRBJ2-7; perhaps TRBD1 as D (6 bases). The germline V gene has CDR1 SGHDT and CDR2 YYEEEE. The CDR3 consists of 18 residues. V dropped 1 base and J dropped 1 base, with 21 bases sitting between them. The CDR3 loop is CASSLWTNRAFMSYEQYV. CDR3 nucleotide sequence: TGTGCCAGCAGCTTGTGGACCAACAGGGCTTTTATGTCCTACGAGCAGTACGTC.

The chain has TRBV12-3 or TRBV12-4 and TRBJ1-1; 10 bases match TRBD1. J gave up 4 bases and V 5 bases, and 13 bases lay outside the gene matches. CDR3 size: 17 residues. CDR3 bases: TGTGCCAGCAGTCAAGCGACAGGGGGCATAGGAGGCACTGAAGCTTTCTTT. This encodes CASSQATGGIGGTEAFF.

This clonotype was observed many times. The rearrangement joins TRBV11-2 to TRBJ2-7; 12 bases agree with TRBD2. This CDR3 comprises 20 residues. The J segment lost 3 bases and the V segment lost 1 base, leaving 16 bases of the junction unmatched. Germline CDR1 SGHAT, CDR2 FQNNGV. The CDR3 loop is CASSLGRTGLAGRGVYEQYF. The CDR3 coding sequence is TGTGCCAGCAGCTTAGGACGAACCGGACTAGCGGGACGGGGGGTCTACGAGCAGTACTTC.

This clonotype was observed at least ten times. The rearrangement joins TRBV28 to TRBJ2-7; 7 positions agree with TRBD2. Germline V gene sequence: CDR1 MDHEN, CDR2 SYDVKM. V was clipped by 5 bases and J by 1 base; unmatched bases: 8. CDR3 length: 15 amino acids. DNA of the CDR3: TGTGCCAGCAGTAAAGGATCTAGCGGTTCCTACGAGCAGTACTTC. Translation gives CASSKGSSGSYEQYF.

This clonotype turned up a few times. This chain uses TRBV7-9 with TRBJ1-1, with a weak D call TRBD1 (6 bases). The V and J ends lost 5 bases and 5 bases respectively, with 15 bases between them. Germline V gene sequence: CDR1 SEHNR, CDR2 FQNEAQ (reference sequence). The CDR3 covers 14 residues. In DNA, the CDR3 is TGTGCCAGCAGCCGAGGGGCAGGGGAGACTGAAGCTTTCTTT. Translated, it gives CASSRGAGETEAFF.

The chain has TRBV9 and TRBJ2-1, with 12 bases lining up with TRBD2. The CDR3 sequence is 17 residues long. Trimming removed 2 bases from V and 10 bases from J; junction bases left unmatched: 13. Germline V gene data show CDR1 as SGDLS and CDR2 as YYNGEE. The CDR3, as DNA: TGTGCCAGCAGCGTGGTCTCTCTAGCGGGAGGGCCCCAAGAGCAGTTCTTC. Translating it yields CASSVVSLAGGPQEQFF.

This clonotype was observed many times. V is TRBV11-2 and J is TRBJ2-5, with 13 bases matching TRBD2. V gave up 0 bases and J gave up 1 base; unmatched junction bases: 11. From germline, CDR1 is SGHAT and CDR2 FQNNGV. The CDR3 covers 20 residues. CDR3 nucleotide sequence: TGTGCCAGCAGCTTAGAACCGGCGATTACTAGCGGGAGGGCCCAAGAGACCCAGTACTTC. Protein product: CASSLEPAITSGRAQETQYF.

At least ten counts were recorded for this clonotype. The J gene is TRBJ2-1, the V gene TRBV7-9; TRBD2 matches 10 bases. Germline lookup yields CDR1 SEHNR and CDR2 FQNEAQ (reference sequence). The CDR3 runs to 13 residues. J gave up 9 bases and V 5 bases, and 4 bases lay outside the gene matches. CDR3 loop: CASSKREGSEQFF. DNA of the CDR3: TGTGCCAGCAGCAAGCGGGAGGGTAGTGAGCAGTTCTTC.

Ten or more counts support this clonotype. V usage is TRBV12-5 and J usage is TRBJ2-7, with D unresolved. Germline lookup yields CDR1 LGHNT and CDR2 FRNRAP. This CDR3 region has 13 residues. V lost 1 base and J 3 bases, leaving 7 bases between the germline ends. The CDR3 region has the DNA TGTGCTAGTGGTTTGGGGGGTAGCTACGAGCAGTACGTC. This gives the protein CASGLGGSYEQYV.

Ten or more counts support this clonotype. The rearrangement links TRBV30 to TRBJ2-1; TRBD2 agrees at 9 bases. The CDR3 extends over 14 amino acids. The junction had 6 bases not matched to a gene; V was cut back by 8 bases and J by 1 base. Germline CDR1 and CDR2: GTSNPN and SVGIG (reference sequence). The DNA for the CDR3 is TGTGCCCGAAGACTAGCGGCATCCTACAATGAGCAGTTCTTC. It is translated as CARRLAASYNEQFF.

This clonotype has ten or more counts. The chain couples TRBV5-6 to TRBJ2-3; TRBD2 aligns across 11 bases. Germline V CDR1 and CDR2: SGHDT, YYEEEE. The CDR3 totals 17 residues. With 0 bases clipped from V and 2 bases from J, the junction kept 5 bases outside the gene matches. The CDR3 loop is CASSLVDSGRATDTQYF. DNA of the CDR3: TGTGCCAGCAGCTTGGTGGATAGCGGGAGGGCCACAGATACGCAGTATTTT.

This clonotype was picked up many times. This chain links TRBV5-1 with TRBJ2-5, with D unclear. The CDR3 runs to 14 residues. Looked up from germline, CDR1 is SGHRS and CDR2 is YFSETQ. V lost 3 bases to trimming and J lost 2 bases, with 11 bases between them. The CDR3 region is CASSSAPGQETQYF. CDR3 coding DNA: TGCGCCAGCAGCTCCGCCCCAGGACAAGAGACCCAGTACTTC.

This clonotype showed up many times. The rearrangement joins TRBV9 to TRBJ2-3; D unclear. Germline V lookup: CDR1 SGDLS, CDR2 YYNGEE. V was pared by 3 bases and J by 2 bases, with 7 bases between. This CDR3 is 13 amino acids long. This CDR3 is CASSARLTDTQYF. CDR3 bases: TGTGCCAGCAGCGCGAGACTCACAGATACGCAGTATTTT.

This clonotype was recorded many times. This sequence joins TRBV19 and TRBJ1-1; D possibly corresponds to TRBD1 (6 bases). CDR1 LNHDA and CDR2 SQIVND come from the germline V gene (reference sequence). V was shortened by 2 bases and J by 9 bases, with 16 bases between the two germline ends. The CDR3 extends over 14 amino acids. CDR3 nucleotides: TGTGCCAGTAGTATACCTGGGACACCTGCGAAAGCTTTCTTT. It codes for CASSIPGTPAKAFF.

This clonotype has just a few counts. The CDR3 protein is CASSSEAGTGQPQHF. The CDR3 DNA sequence: TGTGCCAGCTCATCGGAAGCAGGGACGGGACAGCCCCAGCATTTT. The chain links TRBV18 to TRBJ1-5, with a weak D call TRBD1 (5 bases). CDR1 is KGHSH, CDR2 LQKENI, per germline. The CDR3 is 15 amino acids. Trimming took off 5 bases at V and 7 bases at J, with 18 bases between the two ends.

In its sample, this clonotype was seen many times. The chain is built from TRBV7-6 and TRBJ2-7; TRBD2 agrees at 9 bases. Germline lookup yields CDR1 SGHVS and CDR2 FNYEAQ. The CDR3 runs to 16 residues. V shed 0 bases, J shed 1 base, and the junction held 4 bases outside the gene matches. The CDR3 DNA is TGTGCCAGCAGCTTAGCGTCTAGCGGGGCTTCCTACGAGCAGTACTTC. It translates to CASSLASSGASYEQYF. Complete variable domain (other parts from reference TRBV7-6 and TRBJ2-7): GAGVSQSPRYKVTKRGQDVALRCDPISGHVSLYWYRQALGQGPEFLTYFNYEAQQDKSGLPNDRFSAERPEGSISTLTIQRTEQRDSAMYRCASSLASSGASYEQYFGPGTRLTVT.

Ten or more counts support this clonotype. In DNA form, the CDR3 reads TGTGCCAGCAGTTACACTAGCGGGAGACAACCCTACGAGCAGTACTTC. Protein sequence: CASSYTSGRQPYEQYF. This sequence joins TRBV6-2 or TRBV6-3 and TRBJ2-7, with TRBD2 matching over 11 bases. The CDR3 totals 16 residues. V was pared by 2 bases and J by 2 bases, with 5 bases of the junction left unmatched. CDR1 and CDR2 (germline): MNHEY, SVGEGT.

This clonotype was picked up a small number of times. The chain links TRBV27 to TRBJ2-2; D not certain. V lost 9 bases and J lost 0, with 20 bases in between. The CDR3 extends over 17 amino acids. From germline, CDR1 is MNHEY and CDR2 SMNVEV (reference sequence). The CDR3 loop reads CASFVAPEEPNTGELFF. The CDR3 DNA reads TGTGCCAGTTTCGTGGCCCCAGAAGAACCGAACACCGGGGAGCTGTTTTTT.

This clonotype was picked up many times. The rearrangement uses TRBV29-1 and TRBJ1-1, with 8 bases aligning to TRBD1. The V segment lost 3 bases and the J segment 5 bases; nucleotides outside the gene matches: 5. Per germline, CDR1 SQVTM and CDR2 ANQGSEA. CDR3 length equals 13 residues. In DNA, the CDR3 is TGCAGCGTTGATGGCAGGGGGCAAACTGAAGCTTTCTTT. Translated, it gives CSVDGRGQTEAFF. Looking up the rest from reference TRBV29-1 and TRBJ1-1 gives the full variable domain: SAVISQKPSRDICQRGTSLTIQCQVDSQVTMMFWYRQQPGQSLTLIATANQGSEATYESGFVIDKFPISRPNLTFSTLTVSNMSPEDSSIYLCSVDGRGQTEAFFGQGTRLTVV.